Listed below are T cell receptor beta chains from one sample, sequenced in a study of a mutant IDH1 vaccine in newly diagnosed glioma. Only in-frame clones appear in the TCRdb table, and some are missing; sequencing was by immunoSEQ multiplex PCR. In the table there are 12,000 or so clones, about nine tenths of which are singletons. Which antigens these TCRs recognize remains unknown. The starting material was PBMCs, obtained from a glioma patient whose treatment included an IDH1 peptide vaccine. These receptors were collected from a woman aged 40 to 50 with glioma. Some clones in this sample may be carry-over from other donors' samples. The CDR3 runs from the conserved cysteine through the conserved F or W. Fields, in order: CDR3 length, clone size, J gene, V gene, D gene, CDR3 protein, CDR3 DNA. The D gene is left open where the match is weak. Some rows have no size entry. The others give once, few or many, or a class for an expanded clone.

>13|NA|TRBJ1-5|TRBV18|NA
CASSPGVGQPQHF
TGTGCCAGCTCACCAGGTGTAGGTCAGCCCCAGCATTTT
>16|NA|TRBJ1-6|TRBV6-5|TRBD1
CASSLQGPRYNSPLHF
TGTGCCAGCAGTTTACAGGGGCCGCGTTATAATTCACCCCTCCACTTT
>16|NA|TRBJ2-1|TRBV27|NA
CASRSLGGGSYNEQFF
TGTGCCAGCAGGTCTCTGGGCGGAGGCTCCTACAATGAGCAGTTCTTC
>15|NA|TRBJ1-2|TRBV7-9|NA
CASSSGRVSSYGYTF
TGTGCCAGCAGCTCGGGTCGGGTGTCCTCCTATGGCTACACCTTC
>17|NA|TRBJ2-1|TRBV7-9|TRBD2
CASSSKTSGLSYNEQFF
TGTGCCAGCAGTTCAAAGACTAGCGGGCTATCCTACAATGAGCAGTTCTTC
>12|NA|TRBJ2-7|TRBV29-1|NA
CSVWGVEYEQYF
TGCAGCGTTTGGGGGGTGGAATACGAGCAGTACTTC
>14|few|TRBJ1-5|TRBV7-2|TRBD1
CASSLETGGQPQHF
TGTGCCAGCAGCTTAGAAACAGGGGGGCAGCCCCAGCATTTT
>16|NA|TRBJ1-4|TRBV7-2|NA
CASSLAGPATNEKLFF
TGTGCCAGCAGCTTAGCGGGGCCGGCAACTAATGAAAAACTGTTTTTT
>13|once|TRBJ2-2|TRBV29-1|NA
CSFRDTNTGELFF
TGCAGCTTCCGGGACACGAACACCGGGGAGCTGTTTTTT
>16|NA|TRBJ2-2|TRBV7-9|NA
CASSMDSLLNTGELFF
TGTGCCAGCAGTATGGACAGCCTGTTAAACACCGGGGAGCTGTTTTTT
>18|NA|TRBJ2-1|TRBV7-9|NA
CASSLGRTDGISYNEQFF
TGTGCCAGCAGCTTGGGGAGGACAGATGGTATCTCCTACAATGAGCAGTTCTTC
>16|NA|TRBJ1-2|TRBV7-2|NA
CASSPRSGARGYGYTF
TGTGCCAGCAGCCCCCGGTCAGGGGCAAGGGGTTATGGCTACACCTTC
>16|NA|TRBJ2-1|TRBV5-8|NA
CASIPRKQTIYNEQFF
TGTGCCAGCATCCCTAGGAAACAGACAATTTACAATGAGCAGTTCTTC
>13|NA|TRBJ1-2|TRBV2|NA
CASSGNREYGYTF
TGTGCCAGCAGTGGCAACAGGGAGTATGGCTACACCTTC
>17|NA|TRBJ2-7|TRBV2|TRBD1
CASSEGLLGTGIDGQYF
TGTGCCAGCAGTGAAGGGCTCTTGGGGACAGGGATCGACGGGCAGTACTTC
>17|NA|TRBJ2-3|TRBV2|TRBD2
CASKRAGTTGSTDTQYF
TGTGCCAGCAAAAGAGCGGGAACTACCGGGAGCACAGATACGCAGTATTTT
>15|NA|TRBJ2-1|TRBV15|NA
CATSSLYESHGEQFF
TGTGCCACCAGCAGTCTCTATGAATCTCATGGTGAGCAGTTCTTC
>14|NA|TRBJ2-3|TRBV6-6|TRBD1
CASSQQGAGDTQYF
TGTGCCAGCAGTCAACAGGGGGCGGGGGATACGCAGTATTTT